The sequence of this T cell receptor beta chain was determined in a study of blood T cell repertoires in COVID-19. The assay was immunoSEQ multiplex PCR, and TCRdb's table has in-frame clones only and misses some. The data contain over 300,000 clones, 65% to 90% of them singletons. This clone was seen only once. Germline V lookup: CDR1 MNHNS, CDR2 SASEGT. This CDR3 contains 14 residues. V lost 2 bases and J 12 bases, leaving 14 bases between the germline ends. The sequence came from a human donor in a cohort sampled during active COVID-19. This sequence joins TRBV6-1 and TRBJ1-6, with D perhaps TRBD1 (5 bases). Sequencing was carried out using peripheral blood. The CDR3 sequence: CASSEISGRGPLHF. The CDR3 nucleotides are TGTGCCAGCAGTGAAATATCAGGGAGGGGACCCCTCCACTTT.